Sequencing of this T cell receptor (beta chain) was carried out in a study of cytomegalovirus exposure and HLA in healthy donors. This clone has a handful of counts. Germline V lookup: CDR1 ENHRY, CDR2 SYGVKD. Trimming cost V 0 bases and J 4 bases, with 9 bases left between them. The CDR3 is 15 residues long. 13 Jbeta primers and 60 Vbeta primers were used for the PCR. Generated by immunoSEQ multiplex PCR, the TCRdb table keeps only in-frame clones and is missing some. The sample holds about 160,000 clones, approximately 81% seen once. The receptor was isolated from a man aged 18 to 29 in good health and CMV-seropositive. The rearrangement uses TRBV10-3 and TRBJ2-2; D is undetermined. The sequenced sample was PBMCs. The CDR3 bases are TGTGCCATCAGTGAGTCGTTAGTCATCACCGGGGAGCTGTTTTTT. This gives the protein CAISESLVITGELFF.